This T cell receptor (beta chain) was profiled in a study of CD8 T cells in Susac syndrome. Study-level results: The study's TCR sequencing and HLA analysis covered a relatively small number of individuals, and the study acknowledged this.

Reverse transcription of about 0.5 to 1 ug RNA was carried out with random hexamers. A multiplex approach, immunoSEQ multiplex PCR, amplified TCR beta CDR3 across 54 Vbeta and 13 Jbeta. TCRdb reprocessed the immunoSEQ multiplex PCR reads with MiXCR, giving one entry per CDR3 protein. The table includes approximately 190,000 distinct CDR3 sequences, about 95% detected once. Germline assignment: CDR1 SEHNR and CDR2 FQNEAQ (reference sequence). The trim removed 3 bases at V and 7 bases at J, leaving 3 bases unmatched. The CDR3 length is 15 residues. A note on this clonotype: Its antigen is currently unknown.

The receptor comes from a human donor with multiple sclerosis. Source material: CD4+ T cells from PBMCs. The gene calls are TRBV7-9 and TRBJ2-2, with TRBD2 matching over 12 bases. CDR3 in DNA: TGTGCCAGCAGCTTGACTAGCGGGAGCTTCGGGGAGCTGTTTTTT. It codes for CASSLTSGSFGELFF.